Presented here are 27 T cell receptor beta chains from one specimen sequenced in a study of T cells in women clearing cervical HPV infection. The table came from immunoSEQ multiplex PCR; TCRdb's copy has only in-frame clones and leaves some out. In all, the sample yields under 40,000 clones. Sequencing was performed on blood buffy coat. The receptors were sampled from a woman between 18 and 75 years old with a cervical HPV16 infection that either progressed to CIN3+ or cleared (not recorded which).

On this clone: The CDR3 end is not reached by the read, which stops 3 residues before it; the germline J gene fills it in. This rearrangement joins TRBV7-3 to TRBJ1-2; perhaps TRBD1 as D (5 bases). The V and J ends lost 4 bases and 3 bases respectively, with 15 bases between them. CDR3 length equals 15 residues. The germline CDR1 and CDR2 sequences are SGHTA and FQGTGA. CDR3 region: CASSSQGPAYYGYTF. The DNA read from the CDR3 is TGTGCCAGCAGCTCCCAGGGCCCCGCTTACTATGGC.

Details on this clone: The read ends 3 residues shy of where the CDR3 ends; the end is completed using the germline J gene. The chain recombines TRBV19 with TRBJ1-2; 10 bases match TRBD1. CDR1 is LNHDA, CDR2 SQIVND, per germline (reference sequence). The CDR3 runs 16 residues. The CDR3 spells CASSTPPVTGGGGYTF. The sequenced CDR3 bases are TGTGCCAGTAGTACCCCTCCGGTGACAGGGGGCGGCGGC.

Turning to this clone: The CDR3 extends 3 residues past the end of the read, so its final part is completed from the germline J gene. The V call is TRBV5-1, the J call TRBJ2-7, with D possibly being TRBD2 (5 bases). Germline CDR1 reads SGHRS; CDR2 reads YFSETQ. The CDR3 is made up of 14 amino acids. Trimming pared 4 bases from V and 4 bases from J, leaving 15 bases between. Here the CDR3 reads CASSPGEQHYEQYF. The covered CDR3 bases are TGCGCCAGCAGCCCCGGGGAGCAGCATTACGAG.

With respect to this clone: The sequenced fragment ends 3 residues before the CDR3 boundary, so the rest is inferred from the germline J gene. The rearrangement links TRBV20-1 to TRBJ2-4, with 7 bases identical to TRBD1. Germline CDR1 reads DFQATT; CDR2 reads SNEGSKA (reference sequence). The CDR3 is 13 amino acids. The sequenced CDR3 bases are TGCAGTGCTCTCGGGACAGACTTCTATGGT. Its protein product is CSALGTDFYG. The whole CDR3 protein reads CSALGTDFYGQYF.

Turning to this clone: The missing CDR3 end, 3 residues past where the read stops, is filled in from the germline J gene. The rearrangement links TRBV5-1 to TRBJ2-7; TRBD2 aligns across 8 bases. CDR1 and CDR2 from the germline V gene are SGHRS and YFSETQ. V shed 0 bases and J 0 bases; nucleotides not matched to a gene: 8. This CDR3 has 17 amino acids. CDR3 residues: CASSLVDSGARSYEQYF. The covered CDR3 bases are TGCGCCAGCAGCTTGGTGGATAGCGGGGCCCGCTCCTACGAG.

Notes on this clone: The read comes to an end 3 residues before the CDR3 does, leaving the germline J gene to fill in the end. J is TRBJ1-2 and V is TRBV14; tentative D call: TRBD1 (6 bases). The CDR3 is 15 residues long. From germline, CDR1 is SGHDN and CDR2 FVKESK. The part of the CDR3 DNA that was read is TGTGCCAGCAGCCAAGATATCAGGGGTAGCTACGAC. It translates to CASSQDIRGSYD. In full, the CDR3 reads CASSQDIRGSYDYTF. Full variable domain (outside the CDR3, taken from reference TRBV14 and TRBJ1-2): EAGVTQFPSHSVIEKGQTVTLRCDPISGHDNLYWYRRVMGKEIKFLLHFVKESKQDESGMPNNRFLAERTGGTYSTLKVQPAELEDSGVYFCASSQDIRGSYDYTFGSGTRLTVV.

About this clone itself: The read halts 3 residues ahead of the CDR3 end, with the missing end drawn from the germline J gene. The genes are TRBV19 and TRBJ2-2; no clear D gene. Germline assignment: CDR1 LNHDA and CDR2 SQIVND (reference sequence). CDR3 length equals 12 residues. The CDR3 loop is CASRLLNSPLFF. Partial CDR3 DNA: TGTGCCAGTCGATTACTCAATTCACCG.

A remark on this clone: The DNA ends 3 residues before the CDR3 does, and the rest of the CDR3 is filled in from the germline J gene. The chain employs TRBV7-2 and TRBJ1-4; TRBD1 matches 7 bases. The CDR3 is 14 residues long. Unmatched junction bases numbered 3, after V lost 1 base and J lost 7 bases. Germline assignment: CDR1 SGHTA and CDR2 FQGNSA. The CDR3 sequence is CASSLGGTVEKLFF. CDR3 DNA, as far as it was read: TGTGCCAGCAGCTTAGGGGGGACAGTTGAAAAA.

In regard to this clone: The CDR3 is cut off 3 residues early in the read; its end comes from the germline J gene. The J gene is TRBJ2-2, the V gene TRBV19; a weak D match, TRBD1 (5 bases). The CDR3 loop spans 13 amino acids. Germline V gene sequence: CDR1 LNHDA, CDR2 SQIVND (reference sequence). CDR3 loop: CASSPTVSKKLFF. CDR3 DNA (partial): TGTGCCAGTAGTCCGACAGTTTCGAAAAAG.

Comment on this clone: Read data end 3 residues before the CDR3 end; the end is taken from the germline J gene. The chain uses TRBV2 and TRBJ2-3; D possibly corresponds to TRBD1 (7 bases). Germline CDR1 is SNHLY and CDR2 is FYNNEI. CDR3 length equals 14 residues. CDR3 DNA (partial): TGTGCCAGCAGTGACAGGGGGAGGAGGGAGACG. Translation: CASSDRGRRET. The entire CDR3 is CASSDRGRRETQYF.

As regards this clone: Read coverage stops 3 residues before the CDR3 terminus; the germline J gene supplies the remainder. V is TRBV6-1 and J is TRBJ1-5; D may be TRBD1 (5 bases). In germline, CDR1 is MNHNS, CDR2 SASEGT. The CDR3 sequence is 14 residues long. V lost 2 bases, J lost 7 bases, and 12 bases lay in between. CDR3 DNA (partial): TGTGCCAGCAGTGAAAGCCAGGGCAGACAGCCC. Translation: CASSESQGRQP. The whole CDR3 sequence is CASSESQGRQPQHF.

As for this clone: The junction and the germline gene differ at one end; a read error may be behind it. The sample carries other DNA sequences with the same CDR3. CDR3 amino acids: CASSFTGQGGNTIYF. Incomplete CDR3 DNA: TGTGCCAGCAGCTTCACCGGACAAGGGGGAAACACA. The rearrangement joins TRBV5-6 to TRBJ1-3; D might be TRBD1 (6 bases). The CDR3 extends 3 residues past the end of the read, so its final part is completed from the germline J gene. From germline, CDR1 is SGHDT and CDR2 YYEEEE. The CDR3 is 15 amino acids.

On this clone itself: With the read ending 3 residues before the CDR3 end, the germline J gene is used to fill in that end. V gene TRBV19 combines with J gene TRBJ1-4; D is ambiguous. Trimming pared 2 bases from V and 8 bases from J, leaving 9 bases between. The CDR3 extends over 13 amino acids. CDR1 and CDR2 (germline): LNHDA, SQIVND (reference sequence). CDR3 loop: CASSIRSTEKLFF. Partial CDR3 DNA: TGTGCCAGTAGTATAAGGTCCACGGAAAAA.

About this clone: The CDR3 goes on 3 residues after the read ends, and that part is filled in from the germline J gene. The chain carries TRBV5-1 and TRBJ2-5; weak D call: TRBD1 (5 bases). CDR1 SGHRS and CDR2 YFSETQ come from the germline V gene. The CDR3 runs to 13 residues. The ends were cut back, 0 bases at V and 2 bases at J, with 5 bases in the middle. CDR3 DNA (partial): TGCGCCAGCAGCTTGGGACAGCAAGAGACC. As protein: CASSLGQQET. The entire CDR3 protein is CASSLGQQETQYF.

With respect to this clone: The missing CDR3 end, 3 residues past where the read stops, is filled in from the germline J gene. The V gene is TRBV18, the J gene TRBJ1-1, with D possibly TRBD1 on 5 matching bases. Germline V gene data show CDR1 as KGHSH and CDR2 as LQKENI. V was cut by 3 bases and J by 2 bases, with 25 bases left in between. The CDR3 consists of 19 residues. Incomplete CDR3 DNA: TGTGCCAGCTCACCGCTGAGTTATGGAGCAAGGGGTGGAAACACTGAA. Protein sequence: CASSPLSYGARGGNTE. The CDR3, in full, reads CASSPLSYGARGGNTEAFF.

In the case of this clone: The CDR3 is cut off 3 residues early in the read; its end comes from the germline J gene. This rearrangement joins TRBV5-6 to TRBJ2-5; 13 nucleotides line up with TRBD2. The junction had 2 bases not matched to a gene; V was cut back by 1 base and J by 5 bases. Germline loops: CDR1 SGHDT, CDR2 YYEEEE. The CDR3 extends over 15 amino acids. CDR3 DNA (partial): TGTGCCAGCAGCTTGTTACTAGCGGGGGGGGAGACC. Translating it yields CASSLLLAGGET. The CDR3 reads in full as CASSLLLAGGETQYF.

CDR3 sequence reads: CASSRDRGWADTYTF. Incomplete CDR3 DNA: TGTGCCAGCTCCCGAGACAGGGGGTGGGCAGATACC. J is TRBJ1-2 and V is TRBV18; 9 bases align to TRBD1. The read terminates 3 residues ahead of where the CDR3 ends, so the germline J gene completes it. This CDR3 has 15 amino acids. From germline, CDR1 is KGHSH and CDR2 LQKENI.

Of note for this clone: The read ends 3 residues before the CDR3 terminus; that terminus is restored from the germline J gene. V is TRBV19 and J is TRBJ1-6, with 7 positions matching TRBD1. This CDR3 has 16 residues. The germline V gene encodes CDR1 LNHDA and CDR2 SQIVND (reference sequence). Germline trimming cut 5 bases from V and 6 bases from J; bases unmatched to any gene: 10. The CDR3 sequence is CASSSATGLANSPLHF. CDR3 bases read: TGTGCCAGTAGTTCTGCGACAGGGCTAGCTAATTCACCC.

A note on this clone: The CDR3 extends 3 residues past the end of the read, so its final part is completed from the germline J gene. At the DNA level, this CDR3 is encoded by other sequences in the same sample as well. V and J are TRBV2 and TRBJ1-3; TRBD1 aligns across 8 bases. CDR3 length: 14 amino acids. Per the germline V gene, CDR1 is SNHLY and CDR2 is FYNNEI. V lost 7 bases to trimming and J lost 2 bases; unmatched junction nucleotides: 4. The CDR3 is CASIQGAAGNTIYF. The sequenced part of the CDR3 DNA is TGTGCCAGCATTCAGGGGGCAGCTGGAAACACC.

Remarks on this clone: Read sequence stops 3 residues before the CDR3 end, and the germline J gene provides the missing end. The chain has TRBV25-1 and TRBJ2-3; 7 bases are a match to TRBD2. The length of the CDR3 is 16 residues. V lost 2 bases to trimming and J lost 0 bases; unmatched junction nucleotides: 5. The V gene's germline CDR1 is MGHDK and CDR2 SYGVNS. CDR3 residues: CASSEGVSGSTDTQYF. The part of the CDR3 DNA that was read is TGTGCCAGCAGTGAAGGGGTTAGCGGGAGCACAGATACG.

Remarks on this clone: The sequence runs out 3 residues before the end of the CDR3; the remainder is reconstructed from the germline J gene. V is TRBV20-1 and J is TRBJ1-4; TRBD1 matches at 10 bases. The CDR3 sequence is 15 residues long. J lost 8 bases, V lost 1 base, and 7 bases had no gene match. Germline V gene sequence: CDR1 DFQATT, CDR2 SNEGSKA (reference sequence). Incomplete CDR3 DNA: TGCAGTGCTAGAGTTCCCGGGACAGGGGTGGAAAAA. Residues: CSARVPGTGVEK. The CDR3 in full is CSARVPGTGVEKLFF.

As to this clone: The read ends 3 residues shy of where the CDR3 ends; the end is completed using the germline J gene. The V call is TRBV2, the J call TRBJ1-2; 7 bases line up with TRBD1. Germline V gives CDR1 SNHLY, CDR2 FYNNEI. The CDR3 has 11 residues. V was clipped by 11 bases and J by 5 bases; unmatched bases: 5. CDR3 protein: CACEGAYGYTF. The CDR3 DNA, read in part, is TGTGCCTGCGAGGGGGCGTATGGC.

Comment on this clone: Sequencing ends 3 residues short of the CDR3 end; the germline J gene provides the rest. This chain links TRBV5-4 with TRBJ2-3; 10 bases are a match to TRBD2. Germline CDR1 and CDR2: SGHNT and YYREEE (reference sequence). This CDR3 has 15 amino acids. The CDR3 bases that were read are TGTGCCAGCAGTCGAGAGGGGACTAGCGAAGAGACG. Protein: CASSREGTSEET. The whole CDR3 protein is CASSREGTSEETQYF.

About this clone itself: The CDR3 extends 3 residues past the end of the read, so its final part is completed from the germline J gene. The rearrangement uses TRBV6-2 or TRBV6-3 and TRBJ1-1, with 10 bases aligning to TRBD1. The CDR3 extends over 13 amino acids. Germline V gives CDR1 MNHEY, CDR2 SVGEGT. After removal of 6 bases from V and 3 bases from J, the junction contained 1 base not matched to a gene. Here the CDR3 reads CASRGTGDTEAFF. CDR3 DNA (partial): TGTGCCAGCAGAGGGACAGGGGACACTGAA.

In the case of this clone: The read terminates 3 residues ahead of where the CDR3 ends, so the germline J gene completes it. The rearrangement joins TRBV7-2 to TRBJ2-3; the D gene is possibly TRBD2 (6 bases). Deletions cut 0 bases from V and 7 bases from J, with 11 bases between. CDR1 is SGHTA, CDR2 FQGNSA, per germline. This CDR3 is 14 amino acids long. The chain's CDR3 is CASSLARAGYTQYF. Incomplete CDR3 DNA: TGTGCCAGCAGCTTAGCGCGGGCGGGGTATACG.

To note about this clone: The DNA ends 3 residues before the CDR3 does, and the rest of the CDR3 is filled in from the germline J gene. V is TRBV30 and J is TRBJ2-3, with TRBD2 matching over 9 bases. V lost 3 bases to trimming and J lost 2 bases; unmatched junction nucleotides: 3. The CDR3 has 14 amino acids. The germline V gene encodes CDR1 GTSNPN and CDR2 SVGIG (reference sequence). CDR3 sequence: CAWRTSGYTDTQYF. The CDR3 DNA, read in part, is TGTGCCTGGAGGACTAGCGGATACACAGATACG.

On this clone: The CDR3 extends 3 residues past the end of the read, so its final part is completed from the germline J gene. The rearrangement links TRBV7-2 to TRBJ2-7; weak D call: TRBD1 (6 bases). The CDR3 runs 13 residues. Germline V lookup: CDR1 SGHTA, CDR2 FQGNSA. The V end was cut by 5 bases, the J end by 2 bases, with 10 bases between. The CDR3 protein is CASSPGQTYEQYF. The sequenced CDR3 bases are TGTGCCAGCAGCCCTGGACAGACCTACGAG.